This TCR beta chain was observed in a study of T cell changes during pregnancy in multiple sclerosis. The length of the CDR3 is 14 residues. Germline CDR1 reads WNHNN; CDR2 reads SYGVQD (reference sequence). V was cut by 8 bases and J by 0 bases, with 11 bases left in between. Profiling relied on immunoSEQ multiplex PCR, and the TCRdb table lists in-frame clones only, not all of them. The table lists about 69,000 clones, approximately 90% of them singletons. The receptor was isolated from a female donor with multiple sclerosis, enrolled in a pregnancy study. This sequence joins TRBV10-1 and TRBJ2-1, with a weak D call TRBD1 (6 bases). Sequences were derived from peripheral blood, sampled in the third trimester of pregnancy. CDR3 DNA: TGCGCCAGCGCGATGGACAGCTCCTACAATGAGCAGTTCTTC. It translates to CASAMDSSYNEQFF.